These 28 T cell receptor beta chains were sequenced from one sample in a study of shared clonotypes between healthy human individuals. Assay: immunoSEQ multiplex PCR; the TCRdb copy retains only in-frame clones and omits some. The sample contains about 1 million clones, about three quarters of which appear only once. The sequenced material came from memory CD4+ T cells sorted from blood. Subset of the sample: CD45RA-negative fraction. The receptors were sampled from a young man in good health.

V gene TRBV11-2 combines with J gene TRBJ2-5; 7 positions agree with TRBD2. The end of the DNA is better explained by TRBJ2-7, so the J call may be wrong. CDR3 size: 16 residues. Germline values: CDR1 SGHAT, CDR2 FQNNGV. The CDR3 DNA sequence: TGTGCCAGCAGCTTAGCACCTAGCGGAGCCCAGGGCGAGCAGTACTTC. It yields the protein CASSLAPSGAQGEQYF.

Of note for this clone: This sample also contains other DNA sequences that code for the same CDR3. This CDR3 reads CASSLGVNEQFF. The CDR3, as DNA: TGTGCCAGCAGCTTAGGTGTAAATGAGCAGTTCTTC. The V gene is TRBV7-2, the J gene TRBJ2-1; D gene unclear. V shed 1 base and J shed 7 bases, with 5 bases lying between them. The CDR3 consists of 12 residues. Germline V gene lookup returns CDR1 SGHTA and CDR2 FQGNSA.

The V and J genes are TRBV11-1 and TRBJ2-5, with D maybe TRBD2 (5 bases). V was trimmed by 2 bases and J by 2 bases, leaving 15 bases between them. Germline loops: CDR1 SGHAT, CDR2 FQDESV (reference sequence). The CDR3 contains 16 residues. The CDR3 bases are TGTGCCAGCAGCTTACGCGTTTCGGGGTCTCAAGAGACCCAGTACTTC. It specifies CASSLRVSGSQETQYF. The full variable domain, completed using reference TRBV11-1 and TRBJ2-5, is EAEVAQSPRYKITEKSQAVAFWCDPISGHATLYWYRQILGQGPELLVQFQDESVVDDSQLPKDRFSAERLKGVDSTLKIQPAELGDSAMYLCASSLRVSGSQETQYFGPGTRLLVL.

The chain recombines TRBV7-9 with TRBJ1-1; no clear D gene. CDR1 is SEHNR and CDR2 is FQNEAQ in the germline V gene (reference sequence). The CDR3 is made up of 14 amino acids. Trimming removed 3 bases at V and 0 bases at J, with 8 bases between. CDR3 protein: CASSFLLLNTEAFF. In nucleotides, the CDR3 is TGTGCCAGCAGCTTTTTACTTTTGAACACTGAAGCTTTCTTT.

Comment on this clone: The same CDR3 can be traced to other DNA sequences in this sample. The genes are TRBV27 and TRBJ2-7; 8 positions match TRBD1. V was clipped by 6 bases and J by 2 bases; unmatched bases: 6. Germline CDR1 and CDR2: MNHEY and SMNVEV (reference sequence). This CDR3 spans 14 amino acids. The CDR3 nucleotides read TGTGCCAGCAGCTCCGGACAGGGACCCTACGAGCAGTACTTC. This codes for CASSSGQGPYEQYF.

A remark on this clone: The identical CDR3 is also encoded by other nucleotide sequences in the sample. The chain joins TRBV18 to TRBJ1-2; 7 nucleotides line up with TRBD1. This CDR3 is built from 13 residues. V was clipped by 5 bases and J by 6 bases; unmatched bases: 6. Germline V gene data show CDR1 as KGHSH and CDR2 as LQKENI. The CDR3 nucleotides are TGTGCCAGCTCAAGAGGGCAGGGGGATGGCTACACCTTC. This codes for CASSRGQGDGYTF.

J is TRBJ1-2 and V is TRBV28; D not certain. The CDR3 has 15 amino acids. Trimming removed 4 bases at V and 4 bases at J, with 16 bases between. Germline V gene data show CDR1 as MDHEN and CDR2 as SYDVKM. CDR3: CASSWVRPSSYGYTF. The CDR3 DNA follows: TGTGCCAGCAGTTGGGTGAGACCGAGTAGCTATGGCTACACCTTC.

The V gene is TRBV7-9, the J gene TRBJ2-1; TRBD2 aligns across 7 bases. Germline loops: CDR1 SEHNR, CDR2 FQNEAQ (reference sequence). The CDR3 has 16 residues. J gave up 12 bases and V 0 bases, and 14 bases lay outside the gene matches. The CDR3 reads CASSLAASGRLGRQFF. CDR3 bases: TGTGCCAGCAGCTTAGCGGCTAGCGGACGATTGGGGAGGCAGTTCTTC.

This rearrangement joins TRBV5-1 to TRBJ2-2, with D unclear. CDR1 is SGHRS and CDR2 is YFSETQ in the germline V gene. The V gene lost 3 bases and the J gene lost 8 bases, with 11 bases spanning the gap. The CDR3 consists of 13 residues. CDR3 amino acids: CASSWVERGELFF. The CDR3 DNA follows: TGCGCCAGCAGCTGGGTTGAGAGAGGGGAGCTGTTTTTT.

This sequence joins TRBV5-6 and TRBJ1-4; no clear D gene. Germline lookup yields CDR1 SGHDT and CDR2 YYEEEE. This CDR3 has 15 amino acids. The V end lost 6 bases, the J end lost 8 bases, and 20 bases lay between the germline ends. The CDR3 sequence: CASIIQALPDEKLFF. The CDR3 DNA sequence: TGTGCCAGCATTATACAAGCACTCCCGGACGAAAAACTGTTTTTT.

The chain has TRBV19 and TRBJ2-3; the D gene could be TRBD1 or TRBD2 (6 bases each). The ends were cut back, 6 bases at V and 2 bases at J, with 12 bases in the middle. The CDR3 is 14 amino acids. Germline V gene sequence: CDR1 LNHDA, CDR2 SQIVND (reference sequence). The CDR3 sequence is CASRGGLHTDTQYF. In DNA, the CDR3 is TGTGCCAGTAGAGGGGGACTTCACACAGATACGCAGTATTTT. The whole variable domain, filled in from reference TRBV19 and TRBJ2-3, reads DGGITQSPKYLFRKEGQNVTLSCEQNLNHDAMYWYRQDPGQGLRLIYYSQIVNDFQKGDIAEGYSVSREKKESFPLTVTSAQKNPTAFYLCASRGGLHTDTQYFGPGTRLTVL.

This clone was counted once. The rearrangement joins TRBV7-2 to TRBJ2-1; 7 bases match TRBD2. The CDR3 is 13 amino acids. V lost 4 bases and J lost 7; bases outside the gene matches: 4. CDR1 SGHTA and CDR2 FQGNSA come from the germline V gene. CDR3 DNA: TGTGCCAGCAGCTCCCCAGCGGGGAATGAGCAGTTCTTC. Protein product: CASSSPAGNEQFF. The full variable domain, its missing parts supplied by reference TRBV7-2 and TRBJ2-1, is GAGVSQSPSNKVTEKGKDVELRCDPISGHTALYWYRQSLGQGLEFLIYFQGNSAPDKSGLPSDRFSAERTGGSVSTLTIQRTQQEDSAVYLCASSSPAGNEQFFGPGTRLTVL.

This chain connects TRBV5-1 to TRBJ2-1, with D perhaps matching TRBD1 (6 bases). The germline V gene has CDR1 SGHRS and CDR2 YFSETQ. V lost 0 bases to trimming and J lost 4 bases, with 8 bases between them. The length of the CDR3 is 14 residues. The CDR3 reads CASSLEDSYNEQFF. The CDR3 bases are TGCGCCAGCAGCTTGGAGGACAGTTACAATGAGCAGTTCTTC.

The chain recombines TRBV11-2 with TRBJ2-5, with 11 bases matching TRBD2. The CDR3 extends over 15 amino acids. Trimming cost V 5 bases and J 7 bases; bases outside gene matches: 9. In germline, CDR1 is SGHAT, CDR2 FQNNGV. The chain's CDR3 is CASSLGLAAERTQYF. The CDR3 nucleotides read TGTGCCAGCAGCCTGGGACTAGCGGCTGAGAGGACCCAGTACTTC.

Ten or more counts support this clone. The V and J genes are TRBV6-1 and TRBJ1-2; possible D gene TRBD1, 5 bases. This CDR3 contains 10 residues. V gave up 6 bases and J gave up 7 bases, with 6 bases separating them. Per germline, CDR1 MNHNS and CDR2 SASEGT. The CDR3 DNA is TGTGCCAGCAGGCAGGGTGGCTACACCTTC. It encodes CASRQGGYTF.

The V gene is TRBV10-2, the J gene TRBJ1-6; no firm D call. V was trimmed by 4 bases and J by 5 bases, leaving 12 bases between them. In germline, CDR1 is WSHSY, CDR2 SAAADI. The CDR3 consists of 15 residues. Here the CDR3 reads CASSVETVDNSPLHF. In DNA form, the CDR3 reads TGCGCCAGCAGTGTCGAGACGGTAGATAATTCACCCCTCCACTTT.

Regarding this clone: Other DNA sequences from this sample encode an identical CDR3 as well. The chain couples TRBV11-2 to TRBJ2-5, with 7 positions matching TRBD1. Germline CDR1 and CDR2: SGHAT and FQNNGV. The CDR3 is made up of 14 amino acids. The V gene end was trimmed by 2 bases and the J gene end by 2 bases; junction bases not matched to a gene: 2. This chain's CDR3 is CASSLRQGQETQYF. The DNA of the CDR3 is TGTGCCAGCAGCTTACGACAGGGACAAGAGACCCAGTACTTC. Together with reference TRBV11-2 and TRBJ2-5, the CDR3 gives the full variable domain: EAGVAQSPRYKIIEKRQSVAFWCNPISGHATLYWYQQILGQGPKLLIQFQNNGVVDDSQLPKDRFSAERLKGVDSTLKIQPAKLEDSAVYLCASSLRQGQETQYFGPGTRLLVL.

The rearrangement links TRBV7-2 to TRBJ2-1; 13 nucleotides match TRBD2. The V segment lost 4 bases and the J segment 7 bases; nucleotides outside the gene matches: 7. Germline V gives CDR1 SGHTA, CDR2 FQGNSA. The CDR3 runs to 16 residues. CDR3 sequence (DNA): TGTGCCAGCAGCTCCGAACTAGCGGGAGGGCTGAATGAGCAGTTCTTC. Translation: CASSSELAGGLNEQFF. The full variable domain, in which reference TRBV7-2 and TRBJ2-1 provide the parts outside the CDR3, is GAGVSQSPSNKVTEKGKDVELRCDPISGHTALYWYRQSLGQGLEFLIYFQGNSAPDKSGLPSDRFSAERTGGSVSTLTIQRTQQEDSAVYLCASSSELAGGLNEQFFGPGTRLTVL.

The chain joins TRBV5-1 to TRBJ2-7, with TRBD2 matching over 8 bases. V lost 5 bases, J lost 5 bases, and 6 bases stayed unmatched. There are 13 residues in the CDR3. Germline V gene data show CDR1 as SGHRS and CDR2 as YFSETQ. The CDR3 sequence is CASRRGEENEQYF. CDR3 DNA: TGCGCCAGCAGGCGGGGGGAGGAAAACGAGCAGTACTTC.

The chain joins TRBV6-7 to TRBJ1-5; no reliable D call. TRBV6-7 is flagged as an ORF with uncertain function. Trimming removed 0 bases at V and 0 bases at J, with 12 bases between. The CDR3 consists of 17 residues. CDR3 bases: TGTGCCAGCAGTTACTCGATCGGATGGAATAGCAATCAGCCCCAGCATTTT. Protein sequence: CASSYSIGWNSNQPQHF.

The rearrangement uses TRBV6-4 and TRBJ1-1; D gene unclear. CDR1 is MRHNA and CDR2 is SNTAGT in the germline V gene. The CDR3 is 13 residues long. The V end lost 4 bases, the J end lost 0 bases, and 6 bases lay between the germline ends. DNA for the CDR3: TGTGCCAGCAGTGTAAAATTGAACACTGAAGCTTTCTTT. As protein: CASSVKLNTEAFF.

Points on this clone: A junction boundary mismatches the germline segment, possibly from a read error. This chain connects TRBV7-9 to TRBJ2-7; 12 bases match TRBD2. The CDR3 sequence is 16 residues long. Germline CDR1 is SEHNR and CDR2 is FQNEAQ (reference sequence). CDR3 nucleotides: TGTGCCAGCAGCATAGCTAGCGGGAGGGCCGGGGGCGAGCAGTACTTC. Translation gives CASSIASGRAGGEQYF.

The CDR3 region is CATAGESDEQFF. CDR3 sequence (DNA): TGTGCGACTGCGGGAGAGTCCGATGAGCAGTTCTTC. V gene TRBV6-6 combines with J gene TRBJ2-1, with 7 bases that match TRBD2. CDR1 and CDR2 from the germline V gene are MNHNY and SVGAGI (reference sequence). The CDR3 spans 12 residues.

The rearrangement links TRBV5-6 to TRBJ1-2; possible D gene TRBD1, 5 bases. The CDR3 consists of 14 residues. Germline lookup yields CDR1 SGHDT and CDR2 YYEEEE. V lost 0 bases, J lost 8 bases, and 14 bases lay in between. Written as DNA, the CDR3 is TGTGCCAGCAGCTTGGGACAGCGAGTCCCGGGCTACACCTTC. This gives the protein CASSLGQRVPGYTF.

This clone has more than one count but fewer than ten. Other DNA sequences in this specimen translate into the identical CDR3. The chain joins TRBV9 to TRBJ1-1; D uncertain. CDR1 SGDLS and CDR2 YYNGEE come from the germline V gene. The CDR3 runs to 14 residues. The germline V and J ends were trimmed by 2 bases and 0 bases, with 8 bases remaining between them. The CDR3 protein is CASSVGRMNTEAFF. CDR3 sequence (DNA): TGTGCCAGCAGCGTTGGCAGGATGAACACTGAAGCTTTCTTT.

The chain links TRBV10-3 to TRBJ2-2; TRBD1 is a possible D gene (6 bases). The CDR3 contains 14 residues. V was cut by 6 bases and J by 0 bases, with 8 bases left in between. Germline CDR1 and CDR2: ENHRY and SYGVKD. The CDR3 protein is CAIRGTTNTGELFF. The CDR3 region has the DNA TGTGCCATCAGAGGGACAACGAACACCGGGGAGCTGTTTTTT.

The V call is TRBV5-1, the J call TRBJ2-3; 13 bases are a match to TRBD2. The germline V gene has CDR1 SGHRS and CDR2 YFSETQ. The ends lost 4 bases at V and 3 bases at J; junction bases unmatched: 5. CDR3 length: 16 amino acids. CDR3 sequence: CASSRTSGGVTDTQYF. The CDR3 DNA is TGCGCCAGCAGCCGCACTAGCGGGGGGGTAACAGATACGCAGTATTTT.

The CDR3 loop is CASSPSGGRAGHNEQFF. CDR3 DNA: TGTGCCAGCAGCCCCTCGGGCGGGAGGGCCGGTCACAATGAGCAGTTCTTC. The chain combines TRBV5-4 with TRBJ2-1, with 9 bases fitting TRBD2. V lost 4 bases, J lost 5 bases, and 13 bases stayed unmatched. This CDR3 is built from 17 residues. CDR1 and CDR2 from the germline V gene are SGHNT and YYREEE (reference sequence). Full variable domain (outside the CDR3, taken from reference TRBV5-4 and TRBJ2-1): ETGVTQSPTHLIKTRGQQVTLRCSSQSGHNTVSWYQQALGQGPQFIFQYYREEENGRGNFPPRFSGLQFPNYSSELNVNALELDDSALYLCASSPSGGRAGHNEQFFGPGTRLTVL.